This T cell receptor beta chain emerged from a study of shared T cell receptors in the human thymus (TCRdb year 2021). With regard to the full study: The study examined how self-reactive, shared T-cell receptor alpha chains are generated in the human thymus.

Libraries were built with the immunoSEQ multiplex PCR assay. Imported from immuneACCESS, the table was reduced by TCRdb to in-frame sequences with V and J called. These copies leave out some clones; in studies compared against another copy, an unresolved V gene accounts for under half, and the cause of the remainder is not known. The sample data list approximately 580,000 clones, and roughly 74% of these were observed just once. The ten largest account for more than 0.01% of the sample. CDR1 and CDR2 are drawn from the germline V gene: MNHEY, SVGAGI. After removal of 6 bases from V and 3 bases from J, the junction retains 7 bases not matched to a gene. Including the terminal cysteine and phenylalanine, the CDR3 comprises 15 residues. The CDR3 DNA has 45 bases and is translated from base 1. This clone has just a few counts. There is no known antigen for this receptor. Base qualities are not at hand, and no much larger clone is one base apart.

These sequences were also reported in another study, on human thymus T cells. The second study's authors report: In Finland, the donors were immunologically healthy infants who were having open corrective cardiac surgery for congenital heart defects. Thymus tissue was obtained as surgical resects removed during corrective cardiac surgery. Both the thymic and the peripheral blood repertoires appeared to show biased V and J gene segment usage. Highly overlapping thymic TCR repertoires among unrelated individuals were reported in the related research. The study described the TCR alpha and beta repertoires in under 10 infant thymus samples and a handful of matching peripheral blood samples. The infant donors were about 6 to 250 days old, and the cohort included five or six males and a couple of females. Thymocytes were mechanically released from the tissue and were stored as pellets of roughly 9.5-30 million cells at -70 degrees C. A QIAsymphony instrument was used to extract genomic DNA from frozen cell pellets. The immunoSEQ multiplex PCR assay was used to amplify the TCRB and TCRAD loci from a standardized amount of quality-controlled genomic DNA. Amplicons spanned the V(D)J region at a length sufficient to cover the CDR3 and identify V and J genes. Through the commercial immunoSEQ service, the amplicons were sequenced on an Illumina platform. Primer bias and sequencing errors were corrected as previously described, and TCRAD and TCRB definitions were based on the IMGT database. The repertoires were analysed using immunoSEQ Analyzer 3.0 and VDJTools for basic statistics, V/J segment usage, diversity estimates, rarefaction and pairwise overlap. Diversity was estimated using the Chao1, ChaoE, Efron-Thisted, Shannon and inverse Simpson indices, and was also estimated on datasets down-sampled to the size of the smallest sample. Repertoire overlap used strict matching of CDR3 nucleotide sequence, V gene and J gene, with Jaccard-based multidimensional scaling clustering. On average, thymus samples gave roughly 800,000 unique TCRB clonotypes, whereas blood samples gave about 92,000.

The sequence was collected from a boy in the first two years of life with a congenital heart defect. Donor details come from another sample of the same person, matched by shared clones. Sequenced material: thymocytes. The V and J genes are TRBV6-5 and TRBJ1-5; 8 central bases correspond to TRBD1. The CDR3 sequence is CASSVTGGDNQPQHF. The bases read TGTGCCAGCAGCGTAACAGGGGGGGACAATCAGCCCCAGCATTTT.